The clone carrying this T cell receptor (beta chain) was detected a few times. What it binds is not known. The germline CDR1 and CDR2 sequences are PRHDT and FYEKMQ (reference sequence). Trimming took off 4 bases at V and 6 bases at J, with 6 bases between the two ends. There are 12 residues in the CDR3. This record comes from a study of T-cell reconstitution after alpha-beta-depleted transplantation in children. Points from the study as a whole: Surviving recipient T cells and thymic progenitors accounted for the high day-60 TCRbeta diversity observed in some patients. Several hundred expanded graft clones reportedly were the source of alpha-beta T cells about two months after transplant. From newly produced T cells came most of the T-cell counts and diversity one year after transplant.

Unique molecular identifiers were incorporated into the prepared TCRbeta library. MiXCR was run by TCRdb on the PCR reads, yielding one entry per CDR3 protein. The profile shows fewer than 1 million distinct CDR3 sequences, 15% to 20% of them singletons. The clonotype originates from a male patient younger than 18 who had a stem cell transplant for acute lymphoblastic leukemia, so the T cells may come from the graft donor. Sample: PBMCs, mostly from graft donor cells, taken 360 days after TCRalphabeta/CD19-depleted stem cell transplant. This sequence joins TRBV13 and TRBJ1-4; D unresolved. CDR3 region: CASSSHYEKLFF. The CDR3 bases are TGTGCCAGCAGCTCCCACTATGAAAAACTGTTTTTT.